This TCR beta chain derives from a study of T cells after yellow fever vaccination. Findings and limits, study-wide: Some clonotypes, a small share, were shared between CD4 and CD8 compartments. The study re-detected most primary-vaccination clones after the booster (nearly 97% CD4, 88% CD8).

V dropped 0 bases and J dropped 3 bases, with 11 bases sitting between them. Germline lookup yields CDR1 MNHEY and CDR2 SVGAGI. The CDR3 covers 15 residues. This clonotype was found a few times. No antigen is known for it. Conversion of TCR transcripts into cDNA relied on 5'RACE template switching, which added a universal primer site and UMIs. TCRdb analysed the 5' RACE reads with MiXCR anew, one entry per CDR3 protein. The repertoire has 250,000 to 350,000 distinct CDR3 sequences, approximately 10% of them found once; the top ten carry 3% to 4%. J is TRBJ1-1 and V is TRBV6-5; TRBD1 might be the D (5 bases). This sequence was found in a man aged 18 to 29 who received the YFV17D yellow fever vaccine. Specimen: CD4+ T cells sorted from PBMCs, collected 5 days after the yellow fever booster vaccination. CDR3: CASSYSPLGDTEAFF. CDR3 in DNA: TGTGCCAGCAGTTACTCTCCTTTGGGGGACACTGAAGCTTTCTTT.